The clone carrying this T cell receptor (beta chain) has just a few counts. The sample carries other DNA sequences with the same CDR3. This entry is derived from a study of shared clonotypes between healthy human individuals. V was pared by 1 base and J by 5 bases, with 5 bases between. The CDR3 spans 11 residues. Germline V gene data show CDR1 as GTSNPN and CDR2 as SVGIG (reference sequence). Terminally differentiated effector memory CD45RA+ cells were left out of the naive CD8 fraction, which was CD45RO-negative and positively selected for CCR7. The donors, all of them Caucasian adults, lived in Nashville, Tennessee. This was a deep-level run. The data were produced by immunoSEQ multiplex PCR, yet TCRdb's version contains in-frame clones alone and is incomplete. The sample lists around 2,000,000 clones; over 85% were seen once.

This rearrangement joins TRBV30 to TRBJ1-2; no clear D. This TCR was recovered from a man aged 18 to 35 in good health. The sample consisted of naive CD8+ T cells sorted from blood. The CDR3 spells CAWSEGYGYTF. CDR3 in DNA: TGTGCCTGGAGTGAAGGGTATGGCTACACCTTC.